This entry lists 5 T cell receptor beta chains sequenced from one sample in a study of T cell responses to AZD1222 COVID-19 vaccine. This table comes from immunoSEQ multiplex PCR, and its TCRdb copy is limited to in-frame clones, with some not included. Among 100,000 or so clones listed, approximately 91% were seen once. This specimen consisted of peripheral blood, obtained on day 0 of AZD1222 vaccination. The receptors were sampled from an adult in good health.

The chain links TRBV4-3 to TRBJ2-7; D not certain. The CDR3 extends over 13 amino acids. CDR1 is LGHNA and CDR2 is YSLEER in the germline V gene. The ends were cut back, 0 bases at V and 1 base at J, with 4 bases in the middle. CDR3 loop: CASSQDRSYEQYF. DNA for the CDR3: TGCGCCAGCAGCCAAGACAGGTCCTACGAGCAGTACTTC.

The chain employs TRBV20-1 and TRBJ1-2; D is possibly TRBD1 (5 bases). V shed 3 bases and J shed 8 bases, with 16 bases lying between them. This CDR3 has 13 residues. Germline V gene lookup returns CDR1 DFQATT and CDR2 SNEGSKA (reference sequence). The CDR3 DNA reads as TGCAGTGCTAGTCAGGACACCGTAGGGGGCTACACCTTC. Encoded protein: CSASQDTVGGYTF.

V and J are TRBV4-2 and TRBJ1-5, with D possibly being TRBD1 (5 bases). The CDR3 contains 17 residues. Germline loops: CDR1 LGHNA, CDR2 YNFKEQ. The V end was cut by 1 base, the J end by 4 bases, with 17 bases between. The CDR3 loop reads CASSQGPGGGGNQPQHF. CDR3 sequence (DNA): TGTGCCAGCAGCCAAGGCCCCGGGGGGGGTGGTAATCAGCCCCAGCATTTT.

The chain carries TRBV4-3 and TRBJ1-5, with D hard to call. This CDR3 comprises 15 residues. The V and J ends lost 0 bases and 0 bases respectively, with 6 bases between them. Germline CDR1 reads LGHNA; CDR2 reads YSLEER. CDR3 in DNA: TGCGCCAGCAGCCAAGAACGGGGTAGCAATCAGCCCCAGCATTTT. Residues: CASSQERGSNQPQHF.

This chain connects TRBV19 to TRBJ1-5; D might be TRBD1 (5 bases). The CDR3 runs 13 residues. Germline V gene data show CDR1 as LNHDA and CDR2 as SQIVND (reference sequence). V was shortened by 4 bases and J by 8 bases, with 12 bases between the two germline ends. The CDR3 reads CASSRRGMEPQHF. In DNA, the CDR3 is TGTGCCAGTAGTAGGCGGGGGATGGAGCCCCAGCATTTT.